What follows describes a single TCR beta chain. Antigen: not known. This sample was included in a study of long-term antiretroviral therapy in people with HIV. They ran version v3.0 of the immunoSEQ assay at survey level. Clones were read by immunoSEQ multiplex PCR, and TCRdb kept only the in-frame ones, dropping some. The data contain under 9,000 clones, over 75% of them seen just once; the ten biggest clones take up 16%. Study observations and caveats: Relative to transplant donor controls, diversity remained lower despite increasing after ART.

The CDR3 contains 16 residues. Trimming cost V 5 bases and J 6 bases; bases outside gene matches: 8. The germline gives CDR1 SGHTA, CDR2 FQGNSA. Participants with HIV, all of them, were treated in the United States. The chain employs TRBV7-2 and TRBJ2-3; 13 positions agree with TRBD2. The sample in question was unsorted PBMCs, obtained 0.1 years after starting antiretroviral therapy. The source of this sequence is a man aged 35-49 years with HIV. As DNA, the CDR3 is TGTGCCAGCAGCACCCGACTAGCGGGGGGAAGTGATACGCAGTATTTT. Translating gives CASSTRLAGGSDTQYF.